Described below is a single T cell receptor (beta chain) sequence and its context. The specificity of this receptor is unknown. No base quality information exists; no much larger clone differs at one position. This record belongs to a study of cytotoxic CD8 clonotypes in ibrutinib-treated CLL (dated by TCRdb to about 2021). Concerning the study at large: In this cohort, approximately 14 patients were treatment-naive and under 13 were relapsed/refractory, while around 18 had unmutated IGHV. Responses were partial in 25 or so patients and complete in 2; after median about 68 months follow-up, about 15 stayed in remission and approximately 12 progressed. Response samples were obtained after a median of around eleven months of treatment, with a range of about 6 to 36 months. On average, each sample had roughly 250,000 productive templates and approximately 89,000 productive rearrangements. Of the 86 people in the trial, some 28 had longitudinal samples available. Cryopreserved peripheral blood mononuclear cells were obtained prior to treatment, at the time of response, and at either disease progression or sustained remission. Every sample from remission and from progressive disease was obtained while the patients were still on ibrutinib. Study-level results and caveats: Lymph node repertoires were not examined, and the timing of sampling was not matched between patients in sustained remission and those whose disease progressed. Baseline clonality exceeded that of age-matched healthy donors and correlated strongly with circulating CD8+ T-cell counts. Public clonotypes were rare and either contracted or stayed stable during treatment, and the rise in clonality at ibrutinib response reflected the expansion of private clonotypes. Clonality rose at ibrutinib response, remained stable during sustained remission, and dropped back toward baseline at progression.

A MiSeq instrument was used for deep resolution sequencing, which targeted depths ranging from 1 in 1 million up to 1 in 200,000 T cells, with coverage averaging 10x for each clonotype. The immunoSEQ hsTCRB Kit was used to generate TCR beta libraries. The paper's data handling went like this. Data were analyzed with ImmunoSEQ Data Assistant and ImmunoSEQ Analyzer, with V, D and J genes assigned per IMGT definitions. Clonality, with values ranging from 0 to 1, was calculated as one minus the normalized Shannon entropy of productive rearrangement frequencies. Only overrepresented clonotypes making up at least 0.05% of the repertoire of each patient were included in the public clonotype analysis. Some 14 age-matched healthy donor repertoires from immuneACCESS served as clonality controls. Held by TCRdb, this immuneACCESS table contains in-frame sequences only and omits some clones. Under half of the omission traces to an unresolved V gene where checked; the cause of the rest is unknown. V and J calls and clone size are copied from that table; D and trimming were computed from the DNA. For this sample there are some 130,000 clones; 70% to 90% appear just once. Jointly, the top ten make up roughly 2% of the sample.

The sample's time point label, in plain terms: 24 months on ibrutinib. Approximately 2 micrograms of genomic DNA were extracted from cryopreserved PBMCs for TCR beta library preparation. Longitudinal blood samples from CLL patients on ibrutinib monotherapy were analyzed using high-throughput TCR beta sequencing. Patients were enrolled in a phase 2 open-label single-center ibrutinib monotherapy trial. This specimen consisted of PBMCs, obtained after 24 months of ibrutinib treatment. This TCR was sampled from a human donor with chronic lymphocytic leukemia.

The DNA sequence is given as TGTGCCAGCAGTGAAGGTGGCAGGGGGAGGGGGACCCAGTACTTC. Its protein product is CASSEGGRGRGTQYF. This chain is built from TRBV6-1 and TRBJ2-5; the D gene is perhaps TRBD1 or TRBD2, each of them matching over 7 bases. V gives up 1 base and J gives up 7 bases, and the segment between their germline ends measures 16 bases. Measured from the cysteine to the phenylalanine, the CDR3 is 15 residues long. Only the CDR3 part of the read is kept: 45 bases, read in frame from the first base. According to the germline V gene, CDR1 reads MNHNS and CDR2 reads SASEGT.